This TCR beta chain was recorded in a study of cytomegalovirus exposure and HLA in healthy donors. The PCR ran on 60 Vbeta and 13 Jbeta primers. Using immunoSEQ multiplex PCR, the repertoire was profiled, and TCRdb retains in-frame clones only, with some absent. The repertoire includes roughly 120,000 clones, approximately 80% of them detected once, and 2.5% to 3.5% sits in the top ten. General observations from the study: Later analysis showed most CMV-associated TCR beta chains appearing HLA-restricted.

To note about this clone: Its matching antigen is unknown.

V lost 5 bases, J lost 3 bases, and 6 bases stayed unmatched. The CDR3 loop spans 14 amino acids. The germline gives CDR1 KGHSH, CDR2 LQKENI. Sequencing was carried out using PBMCs. The J gene is TRBJ1-1, the V gene TRBV18, with TRBD1 identical over 7 bases. The sequence derives from a middle-aged woman in good health and CMV-seropositive. CDR3 sequence reads: CASSIQGRDTEAFF. In nucleotides, the CDR3 is TGTGCCAGCTCAATACAGGGGAGAGACACTGAAGCTTTCTTT.